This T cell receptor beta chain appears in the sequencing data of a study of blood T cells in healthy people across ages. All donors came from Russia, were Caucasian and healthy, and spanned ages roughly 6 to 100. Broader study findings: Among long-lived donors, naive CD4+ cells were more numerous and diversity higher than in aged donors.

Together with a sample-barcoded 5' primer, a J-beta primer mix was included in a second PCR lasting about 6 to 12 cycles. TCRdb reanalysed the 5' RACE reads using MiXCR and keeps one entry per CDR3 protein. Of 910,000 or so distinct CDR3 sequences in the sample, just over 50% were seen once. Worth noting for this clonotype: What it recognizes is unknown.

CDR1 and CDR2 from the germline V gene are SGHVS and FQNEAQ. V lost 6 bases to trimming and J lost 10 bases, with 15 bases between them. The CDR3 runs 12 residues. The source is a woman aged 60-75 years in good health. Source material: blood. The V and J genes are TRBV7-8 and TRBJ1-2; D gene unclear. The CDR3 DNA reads TGTGCCAGCAGTAATAGACCGGTAACCTACACCTTC. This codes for CASSNRPVTYTF. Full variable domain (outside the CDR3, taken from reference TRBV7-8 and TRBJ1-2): GAGVSQSPRYKVAKRGQDVALRCDPISGHVSLFWYQQALGQGPEFLTYFQNEAQLDKSGLPSDRFFAERPEGSVSTLKIQRTQQEDSAVYLCASSNRPVTYTFGSGTRLTVV.